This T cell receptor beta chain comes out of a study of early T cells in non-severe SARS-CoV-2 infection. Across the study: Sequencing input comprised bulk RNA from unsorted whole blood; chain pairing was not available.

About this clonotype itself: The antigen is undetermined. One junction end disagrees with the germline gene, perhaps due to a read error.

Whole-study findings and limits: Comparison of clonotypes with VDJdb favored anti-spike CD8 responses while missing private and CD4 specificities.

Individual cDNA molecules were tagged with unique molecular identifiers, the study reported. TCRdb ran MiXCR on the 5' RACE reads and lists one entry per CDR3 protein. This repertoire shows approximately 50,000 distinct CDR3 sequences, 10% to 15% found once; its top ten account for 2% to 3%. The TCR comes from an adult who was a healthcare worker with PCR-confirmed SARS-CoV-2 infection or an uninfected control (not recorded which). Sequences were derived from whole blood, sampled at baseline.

This CDR3 reads CASSRSLPYAQYF. Here the CDR3 DNA reads TGTGCCAGCAGCCGCTCACTACCGTACGCGCAGTACTTC. The V and J genes are TRBV12-3 or TRBV12-4 and TRBJ2-7; D gene unclear. The CDR3 consists of 13 residues.